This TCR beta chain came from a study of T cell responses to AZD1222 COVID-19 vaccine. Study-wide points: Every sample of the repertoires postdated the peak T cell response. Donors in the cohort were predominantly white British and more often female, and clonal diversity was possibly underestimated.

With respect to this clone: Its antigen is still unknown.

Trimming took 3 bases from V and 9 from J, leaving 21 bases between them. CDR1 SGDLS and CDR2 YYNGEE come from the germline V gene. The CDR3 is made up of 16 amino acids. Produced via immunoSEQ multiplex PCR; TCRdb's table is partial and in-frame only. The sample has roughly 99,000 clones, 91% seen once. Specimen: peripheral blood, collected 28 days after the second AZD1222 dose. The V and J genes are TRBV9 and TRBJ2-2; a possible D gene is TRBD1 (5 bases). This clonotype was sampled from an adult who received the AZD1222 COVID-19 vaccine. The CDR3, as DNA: TGTGCCAGCAGCGCTTATGGACACGGTATCCACCGGGAGCTGTTTTTT. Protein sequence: CASSAYGHGIHRELFF.